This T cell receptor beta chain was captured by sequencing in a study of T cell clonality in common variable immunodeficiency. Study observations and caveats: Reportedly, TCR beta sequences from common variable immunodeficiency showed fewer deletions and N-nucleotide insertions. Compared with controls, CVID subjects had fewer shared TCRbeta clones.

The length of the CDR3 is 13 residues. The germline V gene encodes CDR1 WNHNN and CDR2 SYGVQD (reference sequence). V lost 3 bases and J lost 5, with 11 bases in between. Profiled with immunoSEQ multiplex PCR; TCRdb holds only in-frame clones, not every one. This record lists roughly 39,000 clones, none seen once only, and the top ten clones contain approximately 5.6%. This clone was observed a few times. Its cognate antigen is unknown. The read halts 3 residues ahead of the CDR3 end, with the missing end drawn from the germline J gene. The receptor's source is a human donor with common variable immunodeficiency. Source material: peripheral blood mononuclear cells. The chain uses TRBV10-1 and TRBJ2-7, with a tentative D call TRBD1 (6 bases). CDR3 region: CASSDVTGNEQYF. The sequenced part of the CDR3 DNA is TGCGCCAGCAGTGATGTAACAGGGAACGAG.